Reported below is one T cell receptor (beta chain). The table lists this clone with a few counts. Its cognate antigen has yet to be identified. The record has no base qualities; no much larger clone is one base away. TCRbeta CDR3 regions were amplified from genomic DNA using the immunoSEQ Assay, a bias-controlled multiplex PCR. Per the authors' processing: The number of nucleated cells in each sample was estimated by amplification of reference gene primers within the assay. To quantify the absolute abundance of each unique TCRbeta CDR3 rearrangement, sequence reads were collapsed and filtered. For each sample, productive Simpson clonality was calculated as the square root of Simpson's diversity index over productive rearrangements. TCRdb retrieved this table from immuneACCESS and kept in-frame rearrangements only. Not all clones are present; in checked studies, unresolved V genes account for under half, and no reason is known for the remainder. V and J calls and clone size are given by that table; D and trimming were obtained from the DNA. In this sample the table shows roughly 100,000 clones, approximately 84% of which occur a single time. About 6.3% of the sample belongs to the ten largest clones.

Whole blood was collected in K2EDTA tubes by collaborating institutions according to the institutions' own protocols. For TCRbeta analysis, collaborator samples were shipped as frozen whole blood, as isolated PBMCs, or as DNA extracted from either sample type. The sample originates from a study of blood T cell repertoires in COVID-19 (TCRdb year 2020). Background on the whole study: Collaborator samples came from the United States, Italy and Spain and covered acute and convalescent phases of COVID-19. The material from the prospective study consisted of cDNA or gDNA derived from T cells, B-cell-depleted T cells, or PBMCs. Deeply sampled blood TCRbeta repertoires from subjects exposed to, actively infected with, or recovered from COVID-19 were included in the dataset. A freely available public database, intended as a resource for researchers studying the immune response to SARS-CoV-2, is where the repertoires were released. The samples were drawn from two sources: the first 160 participants of the ongoing ImmuneRACE study, and approximately 1,300 subjects contributed by 6 global collaborators. A de-identified subject ID, COVID-19 status, age in years and sex were almost always included in the sample metadata. HLA class I and class II types, where available, came from metadata supplied by the sample provider rather than from assay-based typing. Study-wide conclusions, independent of this receptor: How much clinical and demographic metadata was included differed by source and by participant, and the metadata was provided uncurated.

Between the V and J ends, shortened by 0 bases and 6 bases respectively, the junction contains 15 bases. Taken from cysteine to phenylalanine, the CDR3 has 16 residues. This entry keeps only the CDR3 DNA: 48 bases, framed from base 1. Based on the germline V gene, the CDR1 and CDR2 sequences are SGHRS and YFSETQ. The material sequenced was peripheral blood. This clonotype originated in a human donor in a cohort sampled during active COVID-19. The chain was built from TRBV5-1 and TRBJ2-2; TRBD1 is possibly the D segment (6 matching bases). The sequence in DNA is TGCGCCAGCAGCTTGGAGGGACACCCTGGGTCCGGGGAGCTGTTTTTT. It encodes CASSLEGHPGSGELFF.